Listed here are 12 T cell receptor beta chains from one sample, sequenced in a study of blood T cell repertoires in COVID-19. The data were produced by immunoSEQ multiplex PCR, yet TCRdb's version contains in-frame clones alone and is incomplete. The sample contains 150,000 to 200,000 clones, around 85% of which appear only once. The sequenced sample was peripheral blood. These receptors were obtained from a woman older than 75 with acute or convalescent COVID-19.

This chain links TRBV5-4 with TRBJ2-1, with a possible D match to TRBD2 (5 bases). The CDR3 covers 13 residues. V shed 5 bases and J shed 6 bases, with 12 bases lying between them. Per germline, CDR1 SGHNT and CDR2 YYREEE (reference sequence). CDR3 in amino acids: CASSLDFSNEQFF. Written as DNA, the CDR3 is TGTGCCAGCAGTCTGGACTTCTCCAATGAGCAGTTCTTC.

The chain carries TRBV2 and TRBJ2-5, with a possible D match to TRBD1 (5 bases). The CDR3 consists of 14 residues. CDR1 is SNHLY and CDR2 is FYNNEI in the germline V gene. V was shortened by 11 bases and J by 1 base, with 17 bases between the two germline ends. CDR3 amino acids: CAGRIRVSQETQYF. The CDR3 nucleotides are TGTGCCGGGCGGATCAGGGTGAGCCAAGAGACCCAGTACTTC.

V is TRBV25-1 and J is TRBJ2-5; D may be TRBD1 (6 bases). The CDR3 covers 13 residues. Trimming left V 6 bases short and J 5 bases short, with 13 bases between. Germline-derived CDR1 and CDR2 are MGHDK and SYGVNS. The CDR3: CASRMTGQETQYF. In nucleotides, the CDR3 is TGTGCCAGCAGGATGACAGGTCAGGAGACCCAGTACTTC.

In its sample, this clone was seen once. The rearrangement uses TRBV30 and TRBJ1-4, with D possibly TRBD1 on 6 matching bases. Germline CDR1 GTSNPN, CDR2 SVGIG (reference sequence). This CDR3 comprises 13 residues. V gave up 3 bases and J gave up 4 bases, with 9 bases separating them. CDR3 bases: TGTGCCTGGAGCGAGGACAGTAATGAAAAACTGTTTTTT. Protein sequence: CAWSEDSNEKLFF. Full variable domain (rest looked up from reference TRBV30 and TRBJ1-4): SQTIHQWPATLVQPVGSPLSLECTVEGTSNPNLYWYRQAAGRGLQLLFYSVGIGQISSEVPQNLSASRPQDRQFILSSKKLLLSDSGFYLCAWSEDSNEKLFFGSGTQLSVL.

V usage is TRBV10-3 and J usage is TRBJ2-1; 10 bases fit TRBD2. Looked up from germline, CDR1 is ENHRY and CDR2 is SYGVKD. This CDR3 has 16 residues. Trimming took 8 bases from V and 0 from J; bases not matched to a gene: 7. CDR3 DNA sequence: TGTGCCATCGTAGCGGGGGGCCTTAGCTCCTACAATGAGCAGTTCTTC. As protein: CAIVAGGLSSYNEQFF.

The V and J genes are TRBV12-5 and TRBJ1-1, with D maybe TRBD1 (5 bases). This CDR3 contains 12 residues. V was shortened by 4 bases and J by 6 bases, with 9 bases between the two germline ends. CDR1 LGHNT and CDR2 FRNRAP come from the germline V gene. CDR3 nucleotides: TGTGCTAGTGGTTATCAGGGCCCTGAAGCTTTCTTT. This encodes CASGYQGPEAFF.

Written as DNA, the CDR3 is TGTGCCAGCTCACCACCGACAGGGGCCCCATATGGCTACACCTTC. This codes for CASSPPTGAPYGYTF. The chain links TRBV18 to TRBJ1-2; 8 nucleotides align to TRBD1. Germline V lookup: CDR1 KGHSH, CDR2 LQKENI. CDR3 size: 15 residues. The ends lost 0 bases at V and 5 bases at J; junction bases unmatched: 5.

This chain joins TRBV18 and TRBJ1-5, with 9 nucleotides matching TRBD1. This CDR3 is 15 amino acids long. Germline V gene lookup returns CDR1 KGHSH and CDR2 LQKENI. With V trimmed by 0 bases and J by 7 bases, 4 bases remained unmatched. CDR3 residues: CASSPPGTGNQPQHF. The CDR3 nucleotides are TGTGCCAGCTCACCACCAGGGACAGGGAACCAGCCCCAGCATTTT.

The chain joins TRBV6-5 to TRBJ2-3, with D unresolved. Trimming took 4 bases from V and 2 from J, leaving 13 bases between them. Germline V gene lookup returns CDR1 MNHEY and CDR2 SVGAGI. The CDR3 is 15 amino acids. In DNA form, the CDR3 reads TGTGCCAGCAGTTCCCGTAACCGAGCCACAGATACGCAGTATTTT. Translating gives CASSSRNRATDTQYF.

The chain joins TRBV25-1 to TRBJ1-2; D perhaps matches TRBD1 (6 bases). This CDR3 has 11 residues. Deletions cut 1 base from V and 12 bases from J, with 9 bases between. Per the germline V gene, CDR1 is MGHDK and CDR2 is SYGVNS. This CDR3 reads CASSELGANTF. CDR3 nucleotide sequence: TGTGCCAGCAGTGAATTGGGGGCGAACACCTTC.

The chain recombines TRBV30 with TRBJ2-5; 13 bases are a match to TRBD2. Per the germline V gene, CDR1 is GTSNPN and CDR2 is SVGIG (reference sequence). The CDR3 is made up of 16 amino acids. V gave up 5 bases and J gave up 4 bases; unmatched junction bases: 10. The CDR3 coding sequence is TGTGCCTGGGGGACTAGCGGGGCAGGTATGGGAGAGACCCAGTACTTC. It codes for CAWGTSGAGMGETQYF.

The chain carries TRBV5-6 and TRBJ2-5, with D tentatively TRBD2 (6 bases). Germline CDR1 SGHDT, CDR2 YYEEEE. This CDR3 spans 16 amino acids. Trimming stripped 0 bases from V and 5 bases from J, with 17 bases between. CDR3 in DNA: TGTGCCAGCAGCTTGGGGGAGGCTGCCTGGTCGGAGACCCAGTACTTC. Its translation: CASSLGEAAWSETQYF.